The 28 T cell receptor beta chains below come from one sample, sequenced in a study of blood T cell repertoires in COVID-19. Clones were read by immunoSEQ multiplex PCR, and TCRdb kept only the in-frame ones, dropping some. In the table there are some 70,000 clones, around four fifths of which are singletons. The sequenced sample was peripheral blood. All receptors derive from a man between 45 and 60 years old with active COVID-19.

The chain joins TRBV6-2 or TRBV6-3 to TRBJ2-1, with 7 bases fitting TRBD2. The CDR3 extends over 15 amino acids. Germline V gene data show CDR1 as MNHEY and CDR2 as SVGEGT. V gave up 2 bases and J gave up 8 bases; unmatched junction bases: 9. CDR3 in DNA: TGTGCCAGCAGTTACGGGCGGGAGATAGACCATGAGCAGTTCTTC. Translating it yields CASSYGREIDHEQFF.

CDR3 sequence reads: CASSNGQGQGYGYTF. DNA for the CDR3: TGTGCCAGCAGCAATGGACAGGGACAAGGCTATGGCTACACCTTC. The chain recombines TRBV14 with TRBJ1-2; TRBD1 matches at 8 bases. J gave up 4 bases and V 5 bases, and 9 bases lay outside the gene matches. The CDR3 extends over 15 amino acids. Germline CDR1 reads SGHDN; CDR2 reads FVKESK.

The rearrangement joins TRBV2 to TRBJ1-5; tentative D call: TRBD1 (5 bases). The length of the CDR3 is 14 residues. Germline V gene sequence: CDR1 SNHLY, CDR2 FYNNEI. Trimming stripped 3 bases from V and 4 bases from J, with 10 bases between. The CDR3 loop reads CASSDATANQPQHF. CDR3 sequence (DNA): TGTGCCAGCAGTGACGCGACAGCTAATCAGCCCCAGCATTTT.

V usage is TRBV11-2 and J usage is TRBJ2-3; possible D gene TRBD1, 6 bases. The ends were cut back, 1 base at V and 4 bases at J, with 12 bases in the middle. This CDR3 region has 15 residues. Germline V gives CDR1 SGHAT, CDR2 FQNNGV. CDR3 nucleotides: TGTGCCAGCAGCTTAGTACAGGGTCCCCCAGATACGCAGTATTTT. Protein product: CASSLVQGPPDTQYF.

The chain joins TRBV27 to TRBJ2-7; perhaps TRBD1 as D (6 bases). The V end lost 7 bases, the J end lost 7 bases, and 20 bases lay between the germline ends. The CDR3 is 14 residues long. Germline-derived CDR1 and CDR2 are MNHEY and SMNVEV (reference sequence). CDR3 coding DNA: TGTGCCAGCACCGCTGGAAACAGGGCAGGGGAGCAGTACTTC. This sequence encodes CASTAGNRAGEQYF.

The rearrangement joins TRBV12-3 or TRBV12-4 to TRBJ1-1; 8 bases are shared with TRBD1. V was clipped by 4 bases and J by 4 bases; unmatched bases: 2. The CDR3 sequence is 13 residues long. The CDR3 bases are TGTGCCAGCAGTTACAGGGGGGGCACTGAAGCTTTCTTT. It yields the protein CASSYRGGTEAFF.

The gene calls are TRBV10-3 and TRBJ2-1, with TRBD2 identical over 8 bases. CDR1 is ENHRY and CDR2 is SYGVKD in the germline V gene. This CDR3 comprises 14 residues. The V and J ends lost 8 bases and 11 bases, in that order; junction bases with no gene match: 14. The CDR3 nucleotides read TGTGCCATCGGGGATAGCGGGGATAGCTATAAGCAGTTCTTC. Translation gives CAIGDSGDSYKQFF.

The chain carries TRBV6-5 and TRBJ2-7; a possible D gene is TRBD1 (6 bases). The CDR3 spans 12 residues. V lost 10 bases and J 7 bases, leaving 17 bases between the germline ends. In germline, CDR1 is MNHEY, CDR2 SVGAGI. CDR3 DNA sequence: TGTGCCACCATCCGTGAAGGGGGTGAGCAGTACTTC. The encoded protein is CATIREGGEQYF.

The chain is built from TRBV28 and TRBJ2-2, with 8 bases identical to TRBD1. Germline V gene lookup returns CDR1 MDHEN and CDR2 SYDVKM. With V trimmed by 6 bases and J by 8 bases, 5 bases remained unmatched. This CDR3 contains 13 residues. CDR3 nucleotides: TGTGCCAGCAGCGAGACAGGGGCGGGGGAGCTGTTTTTT. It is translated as CASSETGAGELFF.

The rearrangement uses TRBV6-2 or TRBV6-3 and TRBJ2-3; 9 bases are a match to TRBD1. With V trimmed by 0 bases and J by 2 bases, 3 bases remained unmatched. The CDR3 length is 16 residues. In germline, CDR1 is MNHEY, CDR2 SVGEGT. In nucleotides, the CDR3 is TGTGCCAGCAGTTACTCGAGGGACAGGGTCACAGATACGCAGTATTTT. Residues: CASSYSRDRVTDTQYF.

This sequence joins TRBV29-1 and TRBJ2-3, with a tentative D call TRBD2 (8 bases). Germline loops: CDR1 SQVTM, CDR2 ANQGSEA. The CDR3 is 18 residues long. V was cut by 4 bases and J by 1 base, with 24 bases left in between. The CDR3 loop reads CSVAGGGAWGGRTDTQYF. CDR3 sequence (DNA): TGCAGCGTTGCGGGAGGGGGCGCCTGGGGCGGCCGCACAGATACGCAGTATTTT.

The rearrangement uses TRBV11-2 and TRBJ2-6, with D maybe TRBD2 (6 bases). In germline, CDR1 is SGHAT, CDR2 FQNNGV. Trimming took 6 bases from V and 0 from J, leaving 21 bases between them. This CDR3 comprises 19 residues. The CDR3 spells CASRRWGVSPVSGANVLTF. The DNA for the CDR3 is TGTGCCAGCAGAAGATGGGGGGTTTCACCGGTCTCTGGGGCCAACGTCCTGACTTTC.

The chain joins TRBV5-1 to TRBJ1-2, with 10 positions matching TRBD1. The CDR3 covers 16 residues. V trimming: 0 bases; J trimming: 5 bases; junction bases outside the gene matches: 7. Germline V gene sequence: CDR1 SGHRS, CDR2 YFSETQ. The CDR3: CASSLEGTGASYGYTF. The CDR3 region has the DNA TGCGCCAGCAGCTTGGAGGGGACAGGGGCATCGTATGGCTACACCTTC.

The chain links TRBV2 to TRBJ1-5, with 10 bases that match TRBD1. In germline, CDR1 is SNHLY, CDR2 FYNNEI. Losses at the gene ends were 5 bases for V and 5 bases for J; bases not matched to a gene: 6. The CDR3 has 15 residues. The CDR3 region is CASSRQGARDQPQHF. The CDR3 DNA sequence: TGTGCCAGCAGTCGACAGGGGGCCAGGGATCAGCCCCAGCATTTT.

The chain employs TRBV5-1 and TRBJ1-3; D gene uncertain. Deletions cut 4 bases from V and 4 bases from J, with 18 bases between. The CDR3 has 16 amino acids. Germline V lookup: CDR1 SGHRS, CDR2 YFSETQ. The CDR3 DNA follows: TGCGCCAGCAGCGCGGCCGCGGGGTTGTCAGGAAACACCATATATTTT. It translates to CASSAAAGLSGNTIYF.

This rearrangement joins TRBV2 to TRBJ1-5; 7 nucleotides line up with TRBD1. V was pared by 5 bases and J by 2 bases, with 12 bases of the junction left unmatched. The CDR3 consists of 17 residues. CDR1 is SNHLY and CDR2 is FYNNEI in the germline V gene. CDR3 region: CASSWEATGLGNQPQHF. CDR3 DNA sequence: TGTGCCAGCAGTTGGGAGGCGACAGGGTTGGGCAATCAGCCCCAGCATTTT.

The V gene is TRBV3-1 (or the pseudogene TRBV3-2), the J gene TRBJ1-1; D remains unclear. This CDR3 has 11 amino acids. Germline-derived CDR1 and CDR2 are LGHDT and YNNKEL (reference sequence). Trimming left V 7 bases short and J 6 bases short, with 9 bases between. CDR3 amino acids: CASTDTAEAFF. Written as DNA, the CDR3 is TGTGCCAGCACCGACACGGCTGAAGCTTTCTTT.

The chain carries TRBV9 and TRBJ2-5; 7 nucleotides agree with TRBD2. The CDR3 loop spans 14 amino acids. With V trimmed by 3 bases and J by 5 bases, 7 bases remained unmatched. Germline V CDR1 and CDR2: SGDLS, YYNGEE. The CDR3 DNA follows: TGTGCCAGCAGCGCTGGGGACTATGGGGAGACCCAGTACTTC. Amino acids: CASSAGDYGETQYF.

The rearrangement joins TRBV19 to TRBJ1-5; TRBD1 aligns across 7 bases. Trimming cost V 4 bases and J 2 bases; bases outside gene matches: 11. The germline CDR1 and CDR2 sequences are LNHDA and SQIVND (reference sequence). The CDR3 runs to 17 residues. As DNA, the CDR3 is TGTGCCAGTAGTAGGGACAGACAGGCTTATGGCAATCAGCCCCAGCATTTT. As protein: CASSRDRQAYGNQPQHF.

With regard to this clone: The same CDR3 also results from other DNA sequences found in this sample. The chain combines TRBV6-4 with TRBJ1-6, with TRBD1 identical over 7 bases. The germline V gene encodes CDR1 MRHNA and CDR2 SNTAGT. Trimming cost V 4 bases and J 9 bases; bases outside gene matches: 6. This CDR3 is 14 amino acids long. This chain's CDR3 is CASSVDRDGSPLHF. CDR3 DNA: TGTGCCAGCAGTGTTGACAGGGATGGTTCACCCCTCCACTTT.

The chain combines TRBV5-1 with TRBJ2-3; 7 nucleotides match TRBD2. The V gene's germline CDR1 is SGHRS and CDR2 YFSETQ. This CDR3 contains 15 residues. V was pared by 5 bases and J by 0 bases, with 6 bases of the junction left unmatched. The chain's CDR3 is CASRSGGTSTDTQYF. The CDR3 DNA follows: TGCGCCAGCAGATCCGGGGGGACTAGCACAGATACGCAGTATTTT. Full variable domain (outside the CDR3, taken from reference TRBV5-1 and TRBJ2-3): KAGVTQTPRYLIKTRGQQVTLSCSPISGHRSVSWYQQTPGQGLQFLFEYFSETQRNKGNFPGRFSGRQFSNSRSEMNVSTLELGDSALYLCASRSGGTSTDTQYFGPGTRLTVL.

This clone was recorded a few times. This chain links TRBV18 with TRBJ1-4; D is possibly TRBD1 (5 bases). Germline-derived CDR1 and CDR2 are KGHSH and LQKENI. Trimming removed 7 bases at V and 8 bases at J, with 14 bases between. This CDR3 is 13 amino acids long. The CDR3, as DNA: TGTGCCAGCTTTTCAGGGTTGGAGGAAAAACTGTTTTTT. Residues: CASFSGLEEKLFF.

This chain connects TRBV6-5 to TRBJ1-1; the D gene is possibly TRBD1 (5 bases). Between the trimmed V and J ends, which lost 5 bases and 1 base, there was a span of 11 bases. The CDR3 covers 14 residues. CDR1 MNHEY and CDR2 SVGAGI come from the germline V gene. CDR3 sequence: CASSRGTENTEAFF. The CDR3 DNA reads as TGTGCCAGCAGTCGCGGGACGGAGAACACTGAAGCTTTCTTT.

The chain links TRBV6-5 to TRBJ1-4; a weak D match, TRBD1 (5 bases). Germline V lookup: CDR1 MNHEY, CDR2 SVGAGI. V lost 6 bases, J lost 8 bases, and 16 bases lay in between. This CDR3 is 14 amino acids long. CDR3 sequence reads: CASSLGRKGEKLFF. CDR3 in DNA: TGTGCCAGCAGCCTTGGCAGGAAGGGGGAAAAACTGTTTTTT.

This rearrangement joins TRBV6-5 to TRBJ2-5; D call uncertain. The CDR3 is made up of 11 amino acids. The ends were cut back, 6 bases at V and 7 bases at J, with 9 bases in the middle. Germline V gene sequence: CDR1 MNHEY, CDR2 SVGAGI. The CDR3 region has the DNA TGTGCCAGCAGAAATGTCGGGACCCAGTACTTC. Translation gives CASRNVGTQYF.

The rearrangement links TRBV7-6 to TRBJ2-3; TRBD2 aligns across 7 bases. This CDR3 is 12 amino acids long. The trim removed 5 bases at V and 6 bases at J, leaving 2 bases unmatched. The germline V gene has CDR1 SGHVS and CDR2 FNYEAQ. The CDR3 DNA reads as TGTGCCAGCAGCATTAGCGGGGATACGCAGTATTTT. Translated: CASSISGDTQYF. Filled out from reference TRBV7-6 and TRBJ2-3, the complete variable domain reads GAGVSQSPRYKVTKRGQDVALRCDPISGHVSLYWYRQALGQGPEFLTYFNYEAQQDKSGLPNDRFSAERPEGSISTLTIQRTEQRDSAMYRCASSISGDTQYFGPGTRLTVL.

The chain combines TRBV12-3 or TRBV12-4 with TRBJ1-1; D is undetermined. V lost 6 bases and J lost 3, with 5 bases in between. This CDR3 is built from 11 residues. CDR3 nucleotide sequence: TGTGCCAGCAGACTTTACACTGAAGCTTTCTTT. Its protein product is CASRLYTEAFF.

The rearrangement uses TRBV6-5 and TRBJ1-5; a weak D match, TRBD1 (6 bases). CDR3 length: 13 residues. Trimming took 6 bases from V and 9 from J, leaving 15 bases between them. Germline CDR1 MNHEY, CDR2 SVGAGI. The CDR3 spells CASRLDRPRPQHF. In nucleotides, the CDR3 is TGTGCCAGCAGATTAGACAGGCCGAGGCCCCAGCATTTT.